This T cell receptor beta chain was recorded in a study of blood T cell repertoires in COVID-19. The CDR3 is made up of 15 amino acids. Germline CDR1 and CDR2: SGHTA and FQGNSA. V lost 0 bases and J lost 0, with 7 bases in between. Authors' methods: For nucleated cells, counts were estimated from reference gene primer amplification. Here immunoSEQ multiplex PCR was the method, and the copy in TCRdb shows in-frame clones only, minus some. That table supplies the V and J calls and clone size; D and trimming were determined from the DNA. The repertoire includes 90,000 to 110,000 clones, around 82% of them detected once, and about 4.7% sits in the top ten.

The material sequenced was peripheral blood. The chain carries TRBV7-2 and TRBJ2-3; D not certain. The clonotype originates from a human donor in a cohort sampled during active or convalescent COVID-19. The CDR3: CASSLAGHSTDTQYF. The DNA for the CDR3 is TGTGCCAGCAGCTTAGCTGGGCATAGCACAGATACGCAGTATTTT.